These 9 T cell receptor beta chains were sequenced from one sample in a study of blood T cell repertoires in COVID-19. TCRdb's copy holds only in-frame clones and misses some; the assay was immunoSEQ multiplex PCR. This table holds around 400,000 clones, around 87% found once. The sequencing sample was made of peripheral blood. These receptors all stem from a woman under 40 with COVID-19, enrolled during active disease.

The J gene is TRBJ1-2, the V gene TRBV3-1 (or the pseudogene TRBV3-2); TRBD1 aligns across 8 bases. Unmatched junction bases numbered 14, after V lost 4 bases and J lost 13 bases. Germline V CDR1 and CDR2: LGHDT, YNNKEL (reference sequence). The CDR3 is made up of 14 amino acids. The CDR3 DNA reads TGTGCCAGCAGCCCGACCGGACAGGGCCTCGTAGGCACCTTC. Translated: CASSPTGQGLVGTF.

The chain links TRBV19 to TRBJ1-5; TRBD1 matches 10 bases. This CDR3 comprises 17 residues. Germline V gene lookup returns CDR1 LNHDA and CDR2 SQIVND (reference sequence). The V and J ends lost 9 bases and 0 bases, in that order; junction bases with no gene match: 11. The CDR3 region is CASLGTGALYSNQPQHF. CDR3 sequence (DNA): TGTGCCAGCCTCGGGACAGGGGCACTTTATAGCAATCAGCCCCAGCATTTT.

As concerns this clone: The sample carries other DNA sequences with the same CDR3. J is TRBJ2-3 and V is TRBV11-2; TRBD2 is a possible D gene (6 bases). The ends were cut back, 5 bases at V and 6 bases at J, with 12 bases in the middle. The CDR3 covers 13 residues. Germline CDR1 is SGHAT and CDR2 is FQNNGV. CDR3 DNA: TGTGCCAGCAGCAGGGCGGGGCCGGATACGCAGTATTTT. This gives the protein CASSRAGPDTQYF.

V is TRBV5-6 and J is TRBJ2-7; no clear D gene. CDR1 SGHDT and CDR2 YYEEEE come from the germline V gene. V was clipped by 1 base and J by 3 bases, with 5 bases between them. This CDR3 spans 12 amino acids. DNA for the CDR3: TGTGCCAGCAGCTTGAACTACTACGAGCAGTACTTC. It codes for CASSLNYYEQYF.

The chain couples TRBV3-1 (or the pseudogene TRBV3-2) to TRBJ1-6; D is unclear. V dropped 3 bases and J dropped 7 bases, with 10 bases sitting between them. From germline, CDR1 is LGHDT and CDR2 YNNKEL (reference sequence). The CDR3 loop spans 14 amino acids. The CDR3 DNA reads TGTGCCAGCAGCCAGGGGAGGGCGAATTCACCCCTCCACTTT. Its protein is CASSQGRANSPLHF.

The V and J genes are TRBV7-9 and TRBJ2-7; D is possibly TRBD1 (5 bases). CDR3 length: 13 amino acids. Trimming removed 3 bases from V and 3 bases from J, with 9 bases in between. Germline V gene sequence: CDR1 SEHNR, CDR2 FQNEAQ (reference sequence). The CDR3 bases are TGTGCCAGCAGCTTTCGACAGAACTACGAGCAGTACTTC. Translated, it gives CASSFRQNYEQYF.

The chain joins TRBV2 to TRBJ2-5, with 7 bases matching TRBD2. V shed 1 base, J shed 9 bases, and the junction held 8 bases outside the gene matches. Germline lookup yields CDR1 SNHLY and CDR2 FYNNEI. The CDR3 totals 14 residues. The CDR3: CASSEGRSGAAQYF. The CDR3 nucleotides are TGTGCCAGCAGTGAAGGAAGAAGCGGGGCGGCCCAGTACTTC.

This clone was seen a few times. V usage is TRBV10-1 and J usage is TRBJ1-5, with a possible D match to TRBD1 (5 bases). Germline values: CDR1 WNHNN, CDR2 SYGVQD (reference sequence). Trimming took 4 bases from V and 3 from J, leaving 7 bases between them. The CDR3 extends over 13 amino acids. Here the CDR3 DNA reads TGCGCCAGCAGTGCAGGGAACAATCAGCCCCAGCATTTT. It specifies CASSAGNNQPQHF.

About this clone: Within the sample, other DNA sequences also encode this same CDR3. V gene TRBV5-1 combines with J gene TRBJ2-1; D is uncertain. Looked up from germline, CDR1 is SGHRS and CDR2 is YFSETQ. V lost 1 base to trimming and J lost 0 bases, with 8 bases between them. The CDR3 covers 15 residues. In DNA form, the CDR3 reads TGCGCCAGCAGCTTGCGGAGAAGCTCCTACAATGAGCAGTTCTTC. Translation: CASSLRRSSYNEQFF.